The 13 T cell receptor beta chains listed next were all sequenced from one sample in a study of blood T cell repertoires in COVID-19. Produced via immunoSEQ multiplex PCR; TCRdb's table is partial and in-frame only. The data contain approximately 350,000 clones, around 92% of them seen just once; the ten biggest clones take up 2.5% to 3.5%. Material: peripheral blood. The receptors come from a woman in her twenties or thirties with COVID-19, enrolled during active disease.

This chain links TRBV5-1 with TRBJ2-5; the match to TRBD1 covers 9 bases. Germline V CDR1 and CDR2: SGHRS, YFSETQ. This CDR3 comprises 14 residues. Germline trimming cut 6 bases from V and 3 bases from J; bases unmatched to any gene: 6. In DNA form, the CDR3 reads TGCGCCAGCAATCCGGGACAGGGTGAAGAGACCCAGTACTTC. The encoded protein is CASNPGQGEETQYF. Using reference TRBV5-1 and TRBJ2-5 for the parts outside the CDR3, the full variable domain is KAGVTQTPRYLIKTRGQQVTLSCSPISGHRSVSWYQQTPGQGLQFLFEYFSETQRNKGNFPGRFSGRQFSNSRSEMNVSTLELGDSALYLCASNPGQGEETQYFGPGTRLLVL.

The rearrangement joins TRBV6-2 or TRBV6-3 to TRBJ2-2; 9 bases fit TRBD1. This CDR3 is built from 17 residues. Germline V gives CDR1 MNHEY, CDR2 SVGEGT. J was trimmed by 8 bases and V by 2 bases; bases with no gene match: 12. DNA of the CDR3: TGTGCCAGCAGTTACACCCCCCGGGACAGGGCCCCGGGGGAGCTGTTTTTT. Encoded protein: CASSYTPRDRAPGELFF.

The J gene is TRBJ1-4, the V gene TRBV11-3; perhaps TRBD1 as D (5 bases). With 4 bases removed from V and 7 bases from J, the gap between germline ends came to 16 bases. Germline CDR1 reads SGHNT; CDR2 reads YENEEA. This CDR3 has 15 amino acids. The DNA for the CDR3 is TGTGCCAGCAGCTCAAGTGGGGGGATTGGTGAAAAACTGTTTTTT. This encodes CASSSSGGIGEKLFF.

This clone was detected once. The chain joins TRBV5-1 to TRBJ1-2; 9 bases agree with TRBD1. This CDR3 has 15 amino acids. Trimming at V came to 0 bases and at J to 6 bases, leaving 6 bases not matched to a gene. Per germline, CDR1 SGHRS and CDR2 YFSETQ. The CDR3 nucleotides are TGCGCCAGCAGCTTGGTCGGACAGGGGTTCGATGGCTACACCTTC. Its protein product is CASSLVGQGFDGYTF.

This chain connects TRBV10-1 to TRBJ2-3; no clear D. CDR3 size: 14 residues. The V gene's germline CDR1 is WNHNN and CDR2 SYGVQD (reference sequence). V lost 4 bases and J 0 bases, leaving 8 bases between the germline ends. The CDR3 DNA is TGCGCCAGCAGTGTCGCGCCAAGCACAGATACGCAGTATTTT. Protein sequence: CASSVAPSTDTQYF.

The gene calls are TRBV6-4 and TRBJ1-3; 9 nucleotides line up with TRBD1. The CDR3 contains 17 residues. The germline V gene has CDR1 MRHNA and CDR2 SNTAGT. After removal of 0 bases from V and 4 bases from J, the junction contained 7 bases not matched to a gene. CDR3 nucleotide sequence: TGTGCCAGCAGTGACTCGCCCTGGGACAGGGAGGGAAACACCATATATTTT. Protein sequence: CASSDSPWDREGNTIYF.

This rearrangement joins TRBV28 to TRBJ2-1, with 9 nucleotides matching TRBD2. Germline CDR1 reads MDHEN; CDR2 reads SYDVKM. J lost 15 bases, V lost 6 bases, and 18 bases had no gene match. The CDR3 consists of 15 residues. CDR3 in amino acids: CASSPPGLAQELWFF. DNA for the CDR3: TGTGCCAGCAGCCCGCCGGGACTAGCACAAGAATTGTGGTTCTTC.

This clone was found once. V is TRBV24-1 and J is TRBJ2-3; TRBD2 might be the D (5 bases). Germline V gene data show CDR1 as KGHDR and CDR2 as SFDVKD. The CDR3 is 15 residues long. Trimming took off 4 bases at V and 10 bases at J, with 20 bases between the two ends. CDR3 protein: CATSDPRLGSYAQYF. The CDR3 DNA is TGTGCCACCAGTGACCCTAGGTTGGGGAGCTATGCGCAGTATTTT.

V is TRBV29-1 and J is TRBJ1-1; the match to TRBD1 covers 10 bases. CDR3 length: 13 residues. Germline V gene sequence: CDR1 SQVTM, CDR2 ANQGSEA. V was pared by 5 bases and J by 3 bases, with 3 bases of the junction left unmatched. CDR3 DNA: TGCAGCGTTCGGACAGGGGGTCACACTGAAGCTTTCTTT. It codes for CSVRTGGHTEAFF. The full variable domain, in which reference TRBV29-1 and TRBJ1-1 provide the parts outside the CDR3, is SAVISQKPSRDICQRGTSLTIQCQVDSQVTMMFWYRQQPGQSLTLIATANQGSEATYESGFVIDKFPISRPNLTFSTLTVSNMSPEDSSIYLCSVRTGGHTEAFFGQGTRLTVV.

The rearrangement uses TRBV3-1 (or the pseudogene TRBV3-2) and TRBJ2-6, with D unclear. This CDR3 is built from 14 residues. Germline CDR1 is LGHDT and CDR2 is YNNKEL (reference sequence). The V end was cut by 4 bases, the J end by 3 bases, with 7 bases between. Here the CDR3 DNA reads TGTGCCAGCAGCCCTCTCGGTGGGGCCAACGTCCTGACTTTC. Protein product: CASSPLGGANVLTF.

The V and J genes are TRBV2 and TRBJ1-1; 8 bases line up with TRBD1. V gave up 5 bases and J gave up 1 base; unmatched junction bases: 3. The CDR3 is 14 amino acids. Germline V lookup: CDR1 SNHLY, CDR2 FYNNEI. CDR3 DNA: TGTGCCAGCAGTCCCGGGACAGGGAACACTGAAGCTTTCTTT. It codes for CASSPGTGNTEAFF.

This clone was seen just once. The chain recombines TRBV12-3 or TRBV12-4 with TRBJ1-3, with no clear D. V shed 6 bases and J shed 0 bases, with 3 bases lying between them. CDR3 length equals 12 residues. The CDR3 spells CASRHSGNTIYF. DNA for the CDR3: TGTGCCAGCAGACACTCTGGAAACACCATATATTTT.

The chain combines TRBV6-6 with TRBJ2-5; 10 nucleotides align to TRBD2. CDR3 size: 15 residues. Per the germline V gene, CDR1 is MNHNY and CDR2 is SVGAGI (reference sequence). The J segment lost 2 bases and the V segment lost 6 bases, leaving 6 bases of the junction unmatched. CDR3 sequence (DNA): TGTGCCAGCAGGCCTAGCGGGGGACCTCAAGAGACCCAGTACTTC. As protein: CASRPSGGPQETQYF.